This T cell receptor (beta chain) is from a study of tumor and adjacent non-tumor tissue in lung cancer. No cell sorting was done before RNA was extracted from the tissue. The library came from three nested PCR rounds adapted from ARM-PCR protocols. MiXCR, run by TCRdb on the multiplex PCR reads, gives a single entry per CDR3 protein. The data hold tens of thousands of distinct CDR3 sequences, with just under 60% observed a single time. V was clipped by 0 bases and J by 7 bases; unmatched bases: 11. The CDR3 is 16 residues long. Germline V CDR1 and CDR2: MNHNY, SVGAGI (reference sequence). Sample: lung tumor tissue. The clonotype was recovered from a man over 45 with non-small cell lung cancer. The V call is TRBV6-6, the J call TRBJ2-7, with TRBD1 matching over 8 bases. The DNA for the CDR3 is TGTGCCAGCAGTTACTCGATCGACAGGGGTCACTATGAGCAGTACTTC. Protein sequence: CASSYSIDRGHYEQYF.